This T cell receptor beta chain is drawn from a study of blood T cell repertoires in COVID-19. Per the original data handling: Estimates of nucleated cell counts were drawn from the amplification of reference gene primers. Assay used: immunoSEQ multiplex PCR; TCRdb lists only in-frame clones, some missing. V, J and clone size are those of that table, while D and trimming were read from the DNA. The repertoire holds 200,000 to 300,000 clones, with roughly 85% as singletons. The sequence derives from a man aged 18 to 30 with active or convalescent COVID-19. The sample comprised peripheral blood.

The CDR3 reads CASWTGSGKNIQYF. In nucleotides, the CDR3 is TGTGCCAGCTGGACAGGGTCCGGTAAAAACATTCAGTACTTC. The chain couples TRBV2 to TRBJ2-4, with 8 bases matching TRBD1. This CDR3 spans 14 amino acids. J was trimmed by 4 bases and V by 8 bases; bases with no gene match: 7. Germline lookup yields CDR1 SNHLY and CDR2 FYNNEI.